This T cell receptor (beta chain) emerged from a study of blood T cell repertoires in COVID-19. In the original workflow: Counts of nucleated cells, estimated from reference gene primer amplification, were obtained. Only in-frame clones appear in the TCRdb table, and some are missing; sequencing was by immunoSEQ multiplex PCR. Clone size and V and J calls were adopted from that table, with D and trimming inferred from the DNA. The table records roughly 250,000 clones, roughly 83% of them present only once. Trimming took 4 bases from V and 8 from J, leaving 21 bases between them. This CDR3 comprises 16 residues. From germline, CDR1 is SGHVS and CDR2 FNYEAQ. Living in about two dozen US areas, the participants were between roughly 18 and 90 years of age. Participant-given clinical history determined each cohort assignment.

The chain employs TRBV7-6 and TRBJ2-1, with D perhaps matching TRBD2 (7 bases). This receptor was identified in a woman aged 45-59 years who had recovered from COVID-19. The sample taken for sequencing was PBMCs or T cells enriched from blood (not recorded which). The CDR3 sequence is CASSYNGGGVMDEQFF. DNA of the CDR3: TGTGCCAGCAGCTACAACGGAGGGGGGGTAATGGATGAGCAGTTCTTC.